This TCR beta chain stems from a study of monozygotic twins with inflammatory bowel disease (dated by TCRdb to the late 2010s). Regarding the research as a whole: A total of approximately 28 monozygotic twin pairs were included in the full study, comprising nine German pairs (four IBD-concordant, five IBD-discordant) and 19 IBD-discordant Danish pairs. Each individual had, on average, about 151 000 unique TCRalpha sequences and 181 000 unique TCRbeta sequences available for analysis. The search for disease-associated traits relied mainly on comparing IBD patients with their genetically identical healthy co-twins within discordant pairs.

From its cysteine to its phenylalanine, the CDR3 spans 13 amino acids. No DNA is listed. From the germline V gene, CDR1 is ENHRY and CDR2 is SYGVKD. To prepare the library, 5' RACE was applied. Preparation of each TCR library used 3,000 to 4,000 ng of total RNA. For each sample, cDNA was synthesized in eight separate reactions using SMARTScribe reverse transcriptase. During cDNA synthesis, template switching introduced unique molecular identifiers that contained a 6-nucleotide sample barcode. Amplification of TCRalpha and TCRbeta cDNA involved two nested PCRs of about 15 and 9 cycles, and each PCR was followed by bead purification. Before amplification, cDNA was treated with uracil DNA-glycosylase and purified using the QIAquick PCR purification kit. The second PCR added Illumina TruSeq-compatible adapters along with sample-specific barcodes. Library quality and concentration were assessed using TapeStation and Qubit, and 5 to 6 ng of each library was pooled. Sequencing of pooled libraries was carried out on an Illumina HiSeq2500 single-index Rapid Run using 2 x 100 bp reads and custom sequencing primers. For the original study's pipeline: PCR and sequencing errors were corrected by UMI-based consensus assembly using MiGEC version 1.2.6. V(D)J alignment, clonotype assembly and CDR3 extraction were performed with MiXCR version 2.1.1. Gene usage, clonotype sharing and MAIT/NKT TCR abundance were normalised by analysing the top 1000, 10 000 and 20 000 clonotypes per sample. Diversity was computed as the inverse Simpson index with the vegan R package after downsampling to 27 000 UMIs. Statistical testing used paired Mann-Whitney U tests on the discordant twin pairs and applied Benjamini-Hochberg correction for multiple testing. Based on TCRdb reprocessing of the reads, there is one entry per CDR3 protein sequence, and DNA is missing. These V and J calls are TCRdb output, not the study's own analysis. This sample's table carries some 83,000 distinct CDR3 sequences. Of the sample, around 7.2% falls within the top ten clones.

To note about this clonotype: The antigen it recognizes is unknown.

The research as a whole found: TCRbeta repertoire diversity, by inverse Simpson index, was decreased in IBD patients compared with their healthy co-twins. Background noise and inter-individual variability may have been introduced into the repertoires by the differing immunosuppressive treatments among patients. Repertoire similarity did not differ between concordant and discordant twins, which could be due to limited statistical power. IBD patients shared fewer clonotypes with other individuals than healthy twins did, most markedly in patients showing signs of disease activity. Distinction between different T cell subtypes could not be achieved in the analysis. The results gave no support for a single strong signal or clonotype linked to IBD.

A roughly 2.4 ml peripheral blood sample was drawn into PAXgene tubes per donor and stored at -80°C. Without T cell sorting, total RNA was isolated from whole blood using the PAXgene blood miRNA kit on an automated QIAcube. Deep TCRalpha and TCRbeta repertoire profiling with unique molecular barcoding was performed on peripheral blood of monozygotic twin pairs concordant or discordant for inflammatory bowel disease. Smoking habits were recorded for all twin pairs, and individuals were classified as current, former or never smokers. Material for sequencing was blood. The chain employs TRBV10-3 and TRBJ2-7; the D call of TRBD1 rests on TCRdb alone, since no DNA is present to check it. The clonotype originates from a human donor with ulcerative colitis or Crohn's disease, or a healthy co-twin of an affected twin (not recorded which). CDR3 loop: CAIGGAGNYEQYF.